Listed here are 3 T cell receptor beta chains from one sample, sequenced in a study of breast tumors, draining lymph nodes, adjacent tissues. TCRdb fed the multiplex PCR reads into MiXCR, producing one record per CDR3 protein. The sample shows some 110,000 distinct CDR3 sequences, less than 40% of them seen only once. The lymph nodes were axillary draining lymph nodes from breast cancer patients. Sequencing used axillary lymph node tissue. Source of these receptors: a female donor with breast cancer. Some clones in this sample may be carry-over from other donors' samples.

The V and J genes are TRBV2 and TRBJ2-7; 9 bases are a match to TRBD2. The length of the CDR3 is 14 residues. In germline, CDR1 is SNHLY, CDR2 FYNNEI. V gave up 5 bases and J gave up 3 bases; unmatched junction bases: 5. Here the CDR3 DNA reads TGTGCCAGCAGTAGCGGGGGGACCGACTACGAGCAGTACTTC. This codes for CASSSGGTDYEQYF.

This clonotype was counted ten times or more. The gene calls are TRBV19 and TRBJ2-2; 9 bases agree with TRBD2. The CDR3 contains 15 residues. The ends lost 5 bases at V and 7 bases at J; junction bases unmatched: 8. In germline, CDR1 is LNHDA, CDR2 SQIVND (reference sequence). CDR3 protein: CASSYSGSSNGELFF. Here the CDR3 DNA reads TGTGCCAGTAGTTATAGCGGGAGTTCGAACGGGGAGCTGTTTTTT.

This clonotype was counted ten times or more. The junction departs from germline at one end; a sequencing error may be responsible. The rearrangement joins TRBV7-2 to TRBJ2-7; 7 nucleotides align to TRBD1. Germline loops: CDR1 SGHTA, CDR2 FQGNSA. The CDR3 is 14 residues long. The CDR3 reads CASSLDREYYEQYF. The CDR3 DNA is TGTGCCAGCAGTTTAGACAGGGAGTACTACGAGCAGTACTTC.